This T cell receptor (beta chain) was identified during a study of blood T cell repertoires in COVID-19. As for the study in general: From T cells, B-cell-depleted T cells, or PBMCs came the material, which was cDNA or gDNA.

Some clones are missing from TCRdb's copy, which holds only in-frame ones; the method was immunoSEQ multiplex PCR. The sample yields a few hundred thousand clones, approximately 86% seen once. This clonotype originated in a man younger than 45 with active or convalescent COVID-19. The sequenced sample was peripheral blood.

CDR3 sequence: CASSDPRSDGYTF. CDR3 nucleotides: TGTGCCAGCAGTGATCCCCGGTCCGATGGCTACACCTTC. V is TRBV2 and J is TRBJ1-2; D is uncertain. Deletions cut 3 bases from V and 6 bases from J, with 11 bases between. Germline CDR1 is SNHLY and CDR2 is FYNNEI. The CDR3 is 13 amino acids.